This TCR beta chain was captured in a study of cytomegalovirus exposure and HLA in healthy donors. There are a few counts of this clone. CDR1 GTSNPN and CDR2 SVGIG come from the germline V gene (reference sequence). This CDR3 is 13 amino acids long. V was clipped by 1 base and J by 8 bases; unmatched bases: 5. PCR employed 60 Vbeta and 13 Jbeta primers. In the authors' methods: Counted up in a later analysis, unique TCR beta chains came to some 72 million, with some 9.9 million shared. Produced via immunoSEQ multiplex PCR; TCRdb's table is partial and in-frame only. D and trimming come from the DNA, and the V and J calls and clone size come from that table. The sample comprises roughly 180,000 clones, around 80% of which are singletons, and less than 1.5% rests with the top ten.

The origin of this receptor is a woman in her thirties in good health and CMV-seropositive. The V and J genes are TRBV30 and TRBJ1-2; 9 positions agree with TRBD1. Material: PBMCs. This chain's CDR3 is CAWSAGTGYGYTF. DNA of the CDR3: TGTGCCTGGAGTGCCGGGACAGGGTACGGCTACACCTTC.